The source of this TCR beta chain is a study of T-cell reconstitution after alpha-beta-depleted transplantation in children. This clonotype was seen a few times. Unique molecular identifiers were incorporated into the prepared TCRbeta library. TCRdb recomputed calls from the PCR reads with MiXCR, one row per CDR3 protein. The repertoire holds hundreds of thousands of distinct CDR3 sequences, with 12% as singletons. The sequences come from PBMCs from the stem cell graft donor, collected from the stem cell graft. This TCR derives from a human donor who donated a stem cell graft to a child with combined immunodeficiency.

The chain's CDR3 is CASSLRGKASYEQYF. CDR3 coding DNA: TGTGCCAGCAGTCTACGGGGTAAGGCGTCCTACGAGCAGTACTTC. The chain joins TRBV27 to TRBJ2-7, with D possibly matching TRBD2 (5 bases). Germline V gene sequence: CDR1 MNHEY, CDR2 SMNVEV (reference sequence). This CDR3 comprises 15 residues. V was trimmed by 5 bases and J by 1 base, leaving 15 bases between them.